These 6 T cell receptor beta chains originate from one sample sequenced in a study of PD-1 blockade in mismatch repair-deficient tumors. Clones were read by immunoSEQ multiplex PCR, and TCRdb kept only the in-frame ones, dropping some. The data show 45,000 to 60,000 clones, around 80% seen once. The input for sequencing was peripheral blood, taken 4 weeks after starting pembrolizumab. These receptors originate from an adult with mismatch repair-deficient cancer.

In this sample, this clone turned up once. The CDR3 nucleotides are TGTGCCAGCAGCTGGGCGGGAGGAGAGACCCAGTACTTC. Amino acids: CASSWAGGETQYF. The chain carries TRBV7-9 and TRBJ2-5, with TRBD2 matching over 8 bases. V dropped 4 bases and J dropped 4; count of bases not matched to a gene: 2. This CDR3 comprises 13 residues. Germline values: CDR1 SEHNR, CDR2 FQNEAQ (reference sequence). The whole variable domain, remainder taken from reference TRBV7-9 and TRBJ2-5, is DTGVSQNPRHKITKRGQNVTFRCDPISEHNRLYWYRQTLGQGPEFLTYFQNEAQLEKSRLLSDRFSAERPKGSFSTLEIQRTEQGDSAMYLCASSWAGGETQYFGPGTRLLVL.

This chain connects TRBV19 to TRBJ2-7; D gene ambiguous. The germline gives CDR1 LNHDA, CDR2 SQIVND (reference sequence). Trimming removed 3 bases from V and 5 bases from J, with 11 bases in between. The CDR3 extends over 13 amino acids. CDR3 DNA: TGTGCCAGTAGTATCAGTGGTCAGGACGAGCAGTACTTC. It translates to CASSISGQDEQYF. The entire variable domain, with the rest obtained from reference TRBV19 and TRBJ2-7, is as follows: DGGITQSPKYLFRKEGQNVTLSCEQNLNHDAMYWYRQDPGQGLRLIYYSQIVNDFQKGDIAEGYSVSREKKESFPLTVTSAQKNPTAFYLCASSISGQDEQYFGPGTRLTVT.

The rearrangement uses TRBV30 and TRBJ1-1; unclear D gene. The germline CDR1 and CDR2 sequences are GTSNPN and SVGIG (reference sequence). The CDR3 contains 14 residues. Trimming stripped 0 bases from V and 11 bases from J, with 19 bases between. CDR3 DNA: TGTGCCTGGAGTGTAACTGTGGACCCCGGGGAGGCTTTCTTT. Protein product: CAWSVTVDPGEAFF.

This clone was detected only a few times. The V and J genes are TRBV19 and TRBJ1-5; D is possibly TRBD1 (5 bases). The ends were cut back, 5 bases at V and 7 bases at J, with 21 bases in the middle. The CDR3 spans 16 residues. Germline V CDR1 and CDR2: LNHDA, SQIVND (reference sequence). The CDR3 here is CASSPPREIGYQPQHF. CDR3 sequence (DNA): TGTGCCAGTAGTCCCCCCAGGGAGATAGGCTACCAGCCCCAGCATTTT.

This sequence joins TRBV6-1 and TRBJ2-7; D is perhaps TRBD1 (6 bases). CDR1 and CDR2 (germline): MNHNS, SASEGT. V lost 0 bases and J lost 3, with 12 bases in between. This CDR3 is built from 15 residues. CDR3 region: CASSEAAGALYEQYF. The CDR3 coding sequence is TGTGCCAGCAGTGAAGCAGCAGGGGCTCTCTACGAGCAGTACTTC.

The V gene is TRBV5-1, the J gene TRBJ1-3; D is undetermined. CDR3 length: 15 amino acids. V dropped 4 bases and J dropped 4 bases, with 15 bases sitting between them. Germline V gene lookup returns CDR1 SGHRS and CDR2 YFSETQ. Here the CDR3 DNA reads TGCGCCAGCAGCCTTGTGGCCTTAGAGGGAAACACCATATATTTT. It translates to CASSLVALEGNTIYF.